A single sample is the source of the 14 T cell receptor beta chains below, sequenced in a study of early T cells in non-severe SARS-CoV-2 infection. One entry per CDR3 protein results from TCRdb running MiXCR on the 5' RACE reads. This table has about 80,000 distinct CDR3 sequences, roughly 12% appearing once. Sequenced sample: whole blood. The receptors were gathered from an adult who was a healthcare worker with PCR-confirmed SARS-CoV-2 infection or an uninfected control (not recorded which).

V usage is TRBV12-3 or TRBV12-4 and J usage is TRBJ2-1; 11 positions agree with TRBD2. This CDR3 has 16 amino acids. V shed 8 bases and J 10 bases; nucleotides not matched to a gene: 16. The CDR3 nucleotides are TGTGCCAGCGTATTCCTTAGCGGGGGGGCCATCAGGGAGCAGTTCTTC. Translating gives CASVFLSGGAIREQFF.

This clonotype was seen many times. This chain's CDR3 is CASSLKLVFSGANVLTF. The CDR3, as DNA: TGTGCCAGCAGCTTAAAACTCGTTTTCTCTGGGGCCAACGTCCTGACTTTC. V and J are TRBV7-9 and TRBJ2-6, with D unclear. Germline V CDR1 and CDR2: SEHNR, FQNEAQ (reference sequence). V was pared by 2 bases and J by 0 bases, with 11 bases between. The CDR3 extends over 17 amino acids.

This clonotype was seen ten or more times. V and J are TRBV29-1 and TRBJ1-5; the match to TRBD1 covers 9 bases. This CDR3 spans 13 amino acids. V gave up 7 bases and J gave up 4 bases; unmatched junction bases: 5. Germline CDR1 is SQVTM and CDR2 is ANQGSEA. The CDR3 DNA reads TGCAGCGCTAGGGGGACAGGGAATCAGCCCCAGCATTTT. It specifies CSARGTGNQPQHF.

The sample holds a few counts of this clonotype. V usage is TRBV4-1 and J usage is TRBJ1-1; D is possibly TRBD1 (6 bases). The CDR3 has 14 amino acids. V lost 0 bases and J lost 5, with 10 bases in between. Germline CDR1 and CDR2: MGHRA and YSYEKL. The CDR3 is CASSQEQGGTEAFF. Written as DNA, the CDR3 is TGCGCCAGCAGCCAAGAACAGGGAGGAACTGAAGCTTTCTTT.

A few counts support this clonotype. V is TRBV12-3 or TRBV12-4 and J is TRBJ2-1; 8 bases line up with TRBD2. The trim removed 11 bases at V and 6 bases at J, leaving 9 bases unmatched. This CDR3 spans 13 amino acids. CDR3 sequence reads: CAVIEAGGNEQFF. CDR3 coding DNA: TGTGCCGTCATCGAGGCGGGGGGCAATGAGCAGTTCTTC.

This clonotype came up once. CDR3 in DNA: TGTGCCAGCCGTCTCGGGCTAGTCACCTACGAGCAGTACTTC. The encoded protein is CASRLGLVTYEQYF. The chain combines TRBV12-3 or TRBV12-4 with TRBJ2-7; D is uncertain. The CDR3 covers 14 residues. The V and J ends lost 8 bases and 2 bases respectively, with 16 bases between them.

This clonotype turned up a few times. The chain joins TRBV12-3 or TRBV12-4 to TRBJ1-4, with D possibly being TRBD1 (6 bases). Trimming took off 3 bases at V and 8 bases at J, with 13 bases between the two ends. This CDR3 contains 14 residues. The CDR3 protein is CASSFRGPYEKLFF. The CDR3 nucleotides read TGTGCCAGCAGTTTCAGGGGACCGTACGAAAAACTGTTTTTT.

The V gene is TRBV5-1, the J gene TRBJ2-3; D unresolved. Trimming left V 4 bases short and J 0 bases short, with 6 bases between. Germline V lookup: CDR1 SGHRS, CDR2 YFSETQ. The CDR3 runs to 13 residues. The CDR3 DNA reads TGCGCCAGCAGCCAGCATAGCACAGATACGCAGTATTTT. It codes for CASSQHSTDTQYF.

This clonotype was counted many times. This sequence joins TRBV20-1 and TRBJ2-7; weak D call: TRBD1 (6 bases). The CDR3 totals 13 residues. V gave up 5 bases and J gave up 3 bases, with 14 bases separating them. Germline loops: CDR1 DFQATT, CDR2 SNEGSKA (reference sequence). The CDR3 reads CSAARDIGYEQYF. CDR3 DNA: TGCAGTGCTGCCAGGGACATCGGCTACGAGCAGTACTTC.

Points on this clonotype: Mismatch with germline at one junction end may stem from a read error. V usage is TRBV7-9 and J usage is TRBJ1-6; D gene unclear. This CDR3 spans 12 amino acids. The V gene's germline CDR1 is SEHNR and CDR2 FQNEAQ (reference sequence). The CDR3 reads CAGMEANSPLHF. For the CDR3, the DNA is TGTGCCGGGATGGAGGCCAATTCACCCCTCCATTTT.

V and J are TRBV6-1 and TRBJ1-4; D is perhaps TRBD1 (5 bases). Trimming shortened V by 0 bases and J by 2 bases, and 16 bases separated the two germline ends. The CDR3 spans 18 residues. CDR1 is MNHNS, CDR2 SASEGT, per germline. The CDR3 DNA reads as TGTGCCAGCAGTGAAGCGAGGGGCAGGGCCTCGACTAATGAAAAACTGTTTTTT. Residues: CASSEARGRASTNEKLFF.

This clonotype was seen ten or more times. CDR3 loop: CASNPDRGRAGGMEKLFF. DNA of the CDR3: TGTGCCAGCAATCCGGACAGGGGAAGGGCAGGGGGCATGGAAAAACTGTTTTTT. The V and J genes are TRBV21-1 and TRBJ1-4; no check of the table's D call, TRBD1, against the DNA was made. TRBV21-1 is a pseudogene segment. The CDR3 runs 18 residues.

This clonotype was counted between two and nine times. J is TRBJ2-2 and V is TRBV29-1; D is undetermined. The ends were cut back, 1 base at V and 1 base at J, with 7 bases in the middle. The CDR3 is 14 amino acids. The V gene's germline CDR1 is SQVTM and CDR2 ANQGSEA. Here the CDR3 reads CSVEARQNTGELFF. The CDR3 coding sequence is TGCAGCGTTGAAGCCCGTCAGAACACCGGGGAGCTGTTTTTT.

This clonotype was detected only a few times. The chain employs TRBV12-3 or TRBV12-4 and TRBJ2-3, with D hard to call. The V end lost 6 bases, the J end lost 4 bases, and 11 bases lay between the germline ends. The CDR3 totals 13 residues. The CDR3 here is CASSRKKPDTQYF. DNA for the CDR3: TGTGCCAGCAGCCGAAAGAAGCCAGATACGCAGTATTTT.